This T cell receptor beta chain was obtained from a study of Graves' ophthalmopathy and Graves' hyperthyroidism. Overall study findings and caveats: Blood was where most expanded thyroid clonotypes above 0.001 frequency also turned up. Ophthalmopathy progression predictions by the model showed about 75% specificity and 70.59% sensitivity.

Other autoimmune diseases, uncontrolled infections, pregnancy or lactation ruled patients out of participation. It was from about 10 ml of fresh peripheral blood that the PBMCs came. Germline values: CDR1 SEHNR, CDR2 FQNEAQ (reference sequence). Trimming removed 5 bases from V and 2 bases from J, with 12 bases in between. The CDR3 has 14 residues. TCR beta CDR3 regions were amplified from RNA transcripts. Investigators did first-round RT-PCR with HTBI primers, then second-round multiplex PCR. TCRdb reanalysed the multiplex PCR reads using MiXCR and keeps one entry per CDR3 protein. Among about 480,000 distinct CDR3 sequences listed, under 15% were seen once. This clonotype was seen many times. The target antigen is unknown.

Sequenced: blood. This clonotype was sampled from a woman aged 25 to 39 with Graves' ophthalmopathy. The chain combines TRBV7-9 with TRBJ2-5, with D perhaps TRBD1 (5 bases). In nucleotides, the CDR3 is TGTGCCAGCAGCATCGACAGTTTTCAAGAGACCCAGTACTTC. Residues: CASSIDSFQETQYF. Based on the CDR3 plus reference TRBV7-9 and TRBJ2-5, the full variable domain is DTGVSQNPRHKITKRGQNVTFRCDPISEHNRLYWYRQTLGQGPEFLTYFQNEAQLEKSRLLSDRFSAERPKGSFSTLEIQRTEQGDSAMYLCASSIDSFQETQYFGPGTRLLVL.